This TCR beta chain is from a study of OX40 agonist ivuxolimab in advanced cancers. Some clones are missing from TCRdb's copy, which holds only in-frame ones; the method was immunoSEQ multiplex PCR. The table records approximately 60,000 clones, less than 90% of them present only once. The receptor was isolated from an adult with an advanced solid tumor such as melanoma, head and neck, liver or kidney cancer. Specimen: CD4+ or CD8+ T cells sorted from blood, collected in a trial of the OX40 agonist ivuxolimab.

The DNA for the CDR3 is TGTGCCAGCAGAGGGACAGTCTACAATGAGCAGTTCTTC. As protein: CASRGTVYNEQFF. The genes are TRBV6-5 and TRBJ2-1, with 7 bases that match TRBD1. The CDR3 has 13 residues. CDR1 is MNHEY, CDR2 SVGAGI, per germline. The trim removed 6 bases at V and 3 bases at J, leaving 2 bases unmatched.